This T cell receptor (beta chain) derives from a study of T cell responses to AZD1222 COVID-19 vaccine. The study's findings and limits: The donor group comprised mostly white British people and more females; the analysis possibly underestimated clonal diversity. No day 14 peak samples; only post-peak repertoires were characterized. Once two AZD1222 doses were given, Spike-specific TCR breadth and depth went up.

To note about this clone: The antigen is not known.

Clones were sequenced by immunoSEQ multiplex PCR, and TCRdb holds only the in-frame ones, with some missing. Among 110,000 to 150,000 clones listed, roughly 91% were seen once. Germline CDR1 reads SGHRS; CDR2 reads YFSETQ. V dropped 0 bases and J dropped 4 bases, with 17 bases sitting between them. The CDR3 has 17 amino acids. Pooling covered second doses at about 4 or about 12 weeks. The chain carries TRBV5-1 and TRBJ2-1; D is unresolved. The clonotype was recovered from an adult who received the AZD1222 COVID-19 vaccine. Material: peripheral blood, obtained 28 days after the second AZD1222 dose. This CDR3 reads CASSLVPAGELYNEQFF. CDR3 DNA: TGCGCCAGCAGCTTGGTTCCGGCAGGAGAACTGTACAATGAGCAGTTCTTC.